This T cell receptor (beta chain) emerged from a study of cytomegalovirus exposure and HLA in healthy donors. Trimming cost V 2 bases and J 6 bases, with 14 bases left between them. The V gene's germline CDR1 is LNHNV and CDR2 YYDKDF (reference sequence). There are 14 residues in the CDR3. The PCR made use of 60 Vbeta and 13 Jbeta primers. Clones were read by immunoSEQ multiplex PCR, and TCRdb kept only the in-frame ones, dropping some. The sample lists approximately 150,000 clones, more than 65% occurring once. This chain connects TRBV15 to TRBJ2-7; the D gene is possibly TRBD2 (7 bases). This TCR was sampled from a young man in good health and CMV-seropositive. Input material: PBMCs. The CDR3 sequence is CATSRIGGGSEQYF. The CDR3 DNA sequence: TGTGCCACCAGCAGAATAGGGGGAGGGTCCGAGCAGTACTTC.